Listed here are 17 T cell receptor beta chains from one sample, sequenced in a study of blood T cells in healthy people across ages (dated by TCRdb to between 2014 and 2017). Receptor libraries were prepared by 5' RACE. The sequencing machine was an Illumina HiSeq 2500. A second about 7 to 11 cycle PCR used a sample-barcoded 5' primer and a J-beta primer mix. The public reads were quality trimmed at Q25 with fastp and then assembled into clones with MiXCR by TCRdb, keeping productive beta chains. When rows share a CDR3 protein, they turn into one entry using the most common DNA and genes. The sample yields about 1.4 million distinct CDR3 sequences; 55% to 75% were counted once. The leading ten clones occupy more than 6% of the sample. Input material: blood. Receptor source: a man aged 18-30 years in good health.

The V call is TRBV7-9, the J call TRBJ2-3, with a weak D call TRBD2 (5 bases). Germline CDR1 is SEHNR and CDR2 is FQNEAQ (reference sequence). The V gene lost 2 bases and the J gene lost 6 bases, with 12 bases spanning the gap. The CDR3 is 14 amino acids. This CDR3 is CASSLFGEGDTQYF. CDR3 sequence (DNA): TGTGCCAGCAGCTTATTCGGGGAAGGGGATACGCAGTATTTT.

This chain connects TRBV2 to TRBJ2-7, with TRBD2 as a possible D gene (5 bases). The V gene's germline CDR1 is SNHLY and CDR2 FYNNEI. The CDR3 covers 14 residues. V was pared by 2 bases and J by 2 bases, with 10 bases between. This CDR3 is CASSELATAYEQYF. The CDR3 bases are TGTGCCAGCAGTGAACTAGCAACCGCCTACGAGCAGTACTTC.

In DNA form, the CDR3 reads TGTGCCAGCAGTTACCCGGCAGCAAATTCACCCCTCCACTTT. As protein: CASSYPAANSPLHF. The chain combines TRBV6-6 with TRBJ1-6; D unresolved. The germline V gene has CDR1 MNHNY and CDR2 SVGAGI (reference sequence). CDR3 length equals 14 residues. V was pared by 2 bases and J by 7 bases, with 9 bases between.

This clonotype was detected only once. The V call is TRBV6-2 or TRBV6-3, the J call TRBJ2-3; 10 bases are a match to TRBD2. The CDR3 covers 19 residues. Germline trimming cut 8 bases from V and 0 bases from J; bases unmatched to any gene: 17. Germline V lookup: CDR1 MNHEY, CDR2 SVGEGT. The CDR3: CASAAAGLAGASSTDTQYF. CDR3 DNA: TGTGCCAGCGCAGCTGCGGGGCTAGCGGGGGCCTCTAGCACAGATACGCAGTATTTT.

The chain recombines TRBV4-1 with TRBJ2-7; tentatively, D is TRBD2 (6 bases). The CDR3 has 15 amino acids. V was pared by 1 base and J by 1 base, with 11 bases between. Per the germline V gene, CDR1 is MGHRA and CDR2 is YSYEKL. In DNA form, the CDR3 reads TGCGCCAGCAGCCAAGGCTGGGACTTGTCCTACGAGCAGTACTTC. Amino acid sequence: CASSQGWDLSYEQYF.

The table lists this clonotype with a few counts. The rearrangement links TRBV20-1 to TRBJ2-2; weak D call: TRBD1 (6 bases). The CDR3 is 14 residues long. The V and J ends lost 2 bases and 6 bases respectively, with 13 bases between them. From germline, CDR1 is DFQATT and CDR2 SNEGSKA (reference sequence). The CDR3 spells CSARLGALPGELFF. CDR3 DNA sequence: TGCAGTGCTAGATTGGGGGCGCTGCCCGGGGAGCTGTTTTTT.

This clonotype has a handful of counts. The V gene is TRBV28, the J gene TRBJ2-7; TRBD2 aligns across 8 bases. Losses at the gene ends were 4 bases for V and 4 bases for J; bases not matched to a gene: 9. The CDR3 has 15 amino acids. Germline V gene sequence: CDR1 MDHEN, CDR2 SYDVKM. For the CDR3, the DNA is TGTGCCAGCAGTTCAGAAGCGGGGGATACTTACGAGCAGTACTTC. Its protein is CASSSEAGDTYEQYF.

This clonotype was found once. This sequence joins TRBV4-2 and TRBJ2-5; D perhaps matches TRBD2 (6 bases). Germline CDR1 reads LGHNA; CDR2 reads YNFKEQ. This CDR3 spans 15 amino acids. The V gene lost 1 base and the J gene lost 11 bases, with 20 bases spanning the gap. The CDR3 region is CASSQVAGGYNEQYF. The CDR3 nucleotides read TGTGCCAGCAGCCAAGTGGCCGGGGGATACAATGAGCAGTACTTC.

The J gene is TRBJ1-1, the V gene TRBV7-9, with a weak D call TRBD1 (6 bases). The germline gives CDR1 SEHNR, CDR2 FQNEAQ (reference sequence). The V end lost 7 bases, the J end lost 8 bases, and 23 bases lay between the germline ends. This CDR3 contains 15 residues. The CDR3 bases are TGTGCCAGCACCACCCTCGGAGAGGGGGGGACCGAAGCTTTCTTT. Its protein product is CASTTLGEGGTEAFF.

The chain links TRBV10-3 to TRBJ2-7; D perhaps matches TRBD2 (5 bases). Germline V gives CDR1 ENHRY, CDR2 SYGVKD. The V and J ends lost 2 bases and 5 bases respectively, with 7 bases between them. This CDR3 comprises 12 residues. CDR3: CAISESGHEQYF. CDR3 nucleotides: TGTGCCATCAGTGAGAGCGGCCACGAGCAGTACTTC.

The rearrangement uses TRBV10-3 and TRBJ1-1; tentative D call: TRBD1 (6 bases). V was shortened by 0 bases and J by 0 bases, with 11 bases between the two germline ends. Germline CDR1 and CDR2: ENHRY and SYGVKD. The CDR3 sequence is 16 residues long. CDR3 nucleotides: TGTGCCATCAGTGAGTCAGGGGGGTCTATGAACACTGAAGCTTTCTTT. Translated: CAISESGGSMNTEAFF.

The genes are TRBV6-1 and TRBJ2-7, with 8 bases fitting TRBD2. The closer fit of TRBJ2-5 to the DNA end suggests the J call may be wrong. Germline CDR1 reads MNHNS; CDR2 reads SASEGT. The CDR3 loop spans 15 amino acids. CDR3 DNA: TGTGCCCCCCGACTAGCGCGATGTACGATAGAGACCCAGTACTTC. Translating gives CAPRLARCTIETQYF.

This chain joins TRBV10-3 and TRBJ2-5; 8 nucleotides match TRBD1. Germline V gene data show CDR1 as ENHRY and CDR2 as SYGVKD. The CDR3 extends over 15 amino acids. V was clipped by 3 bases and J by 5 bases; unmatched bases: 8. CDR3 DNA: TGTGCCATCAGTGACAGGGGGCGGTACGACGAGACCCAGTACTTC. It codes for CAISDRGRYDETQYF.

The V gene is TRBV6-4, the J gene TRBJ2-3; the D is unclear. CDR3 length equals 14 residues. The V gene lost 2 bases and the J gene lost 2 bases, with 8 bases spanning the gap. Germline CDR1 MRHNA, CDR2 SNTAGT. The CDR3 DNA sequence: TGTGCCAGCAGTGACCATAGGGACACAGATACGCAGTATTTT. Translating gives CASSDHRDTDTQYF.

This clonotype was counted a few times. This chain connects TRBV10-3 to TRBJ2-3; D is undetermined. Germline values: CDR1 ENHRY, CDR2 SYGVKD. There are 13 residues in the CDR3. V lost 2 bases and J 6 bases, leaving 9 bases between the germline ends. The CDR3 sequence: CAISEDPADTQYF. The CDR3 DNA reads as TGTGCCATCAGTGAGGATCCCGCGGATACGCAGTATTTT.

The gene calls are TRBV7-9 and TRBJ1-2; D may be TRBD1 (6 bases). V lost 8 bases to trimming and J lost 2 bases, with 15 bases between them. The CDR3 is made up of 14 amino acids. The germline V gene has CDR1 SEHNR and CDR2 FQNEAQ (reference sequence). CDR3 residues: CASGIDRLNYGYTF. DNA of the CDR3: TGTGCCAGCGGAATAGACAGGCTCAACTATGGCTACACCTTC.

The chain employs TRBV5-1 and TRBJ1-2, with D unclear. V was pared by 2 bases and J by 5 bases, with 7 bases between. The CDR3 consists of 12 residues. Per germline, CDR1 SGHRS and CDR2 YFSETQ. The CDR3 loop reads CASSFFWYGYTF. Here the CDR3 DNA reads TGCGCCAGCAGCTTTTTTTGGTATGGCTACACCTTC.